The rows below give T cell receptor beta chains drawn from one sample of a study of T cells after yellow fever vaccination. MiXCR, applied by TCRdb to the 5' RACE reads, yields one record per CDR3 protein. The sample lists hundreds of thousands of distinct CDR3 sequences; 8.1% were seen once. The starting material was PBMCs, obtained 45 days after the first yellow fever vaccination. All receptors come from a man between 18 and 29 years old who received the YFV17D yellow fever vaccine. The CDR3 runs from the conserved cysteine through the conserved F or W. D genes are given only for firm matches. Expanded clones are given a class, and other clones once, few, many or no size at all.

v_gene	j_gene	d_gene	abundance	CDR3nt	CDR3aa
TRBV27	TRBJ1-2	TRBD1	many	TGTGCCAGCAGATTCCATGACAGGGAGAACTATGGCTACACCTTC	CASRFHDRENYGYTF
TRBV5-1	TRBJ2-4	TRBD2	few	TGCGCCAGCAGCCCGACCGGGACTAGCGGGGGCCCGTACCAAAAAAACATTCAGTACTTC	CASSPTGTSGGPYQKNIQYF
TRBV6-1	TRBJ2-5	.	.	TGTGCCAGCAGCCCCGATTCGACGGGAACCCAAGAGACCCAGTACTTC	CASSPDSTGTQETQYF
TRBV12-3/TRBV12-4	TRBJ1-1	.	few	TGTGCCAGCAGTTTCCCACAGGAAAACACTGAAGCTTTCTTT	CASSFPQENTEAFF
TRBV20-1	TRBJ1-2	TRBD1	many	TGCAGTGCTAGAGATCAGGGACAGGGGGAAGGCTACACCTTC	CSARDQGQGEGYTF
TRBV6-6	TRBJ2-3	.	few	TGTGCCAGCAGTTACGGCGGGCCAGATACGCAGTATTTT	CASSYGGPDTQYF
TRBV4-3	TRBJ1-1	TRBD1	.	TGCGCCAGCAGCCTGCCCACGGACAGGGACACTGAAGCTTTCTTT	CASSLPTDRDTEAFF
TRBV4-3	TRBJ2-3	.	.	TGCGCCAGCAGCCAAGTTTTCAGGGGTTACGCAGATACGCAGTATTTT	CASSQVFRGYADTQYF
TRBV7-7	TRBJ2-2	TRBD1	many	TGTGCTAGCAGCGCGACAGGGGCGGTCGGGGAGCTGTTTTTT	CASSATGAVGELFF
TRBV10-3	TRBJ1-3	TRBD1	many	TGTGCCATCGAAAAGGACAGGAACTCTGGAAACACCATATATTTT	CAIEKDRNSGNTIYF
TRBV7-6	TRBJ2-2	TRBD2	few	TGTGCCAGCAGCTTAGGCGGGGAGGGCCCGATTCCGTTTTTT	CASSLGGEGPIPFF
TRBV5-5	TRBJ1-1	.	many	TGTGCCAGCAGCTTGGTGGGGGGGTCGACTGAAGCTTTCTTT	CASSLVGGSTEAFF
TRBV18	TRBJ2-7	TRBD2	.	TGTGCCAGCTCACCCCTAGCGGGGGCCTTCTACGAGCAGTACTTC	CASSPLAGAFYEQYF
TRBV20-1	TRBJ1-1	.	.	TGCAGTGCTAGAGATCACGGTACTAACACTGAAGCTTTCTTT	CSARDHGTNTEAFF
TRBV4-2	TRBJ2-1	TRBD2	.	TGTGCCAGCAGCCAAGATTCCCGGGGGGGCCGAGGGAATGAGCAGTTCTTC	CASSQDSRGGRGNEQFF
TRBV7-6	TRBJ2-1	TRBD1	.	TGTGCCAGCAGCTTAATTCTTATTGGGACAGCCACTTACAATGAGCAGTTCTTC	CASSLILIGTATYNEQFF
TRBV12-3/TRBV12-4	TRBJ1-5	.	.	TGTGCCAGCAGACCAGACGGCAATCAGCCCCAGCATTTT	CASRPDGNQPQHF
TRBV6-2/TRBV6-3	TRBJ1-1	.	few	TGTGCCAGCAGGCGGGGGGACGCTGAAGCTTTCTTT	CASRRGDAEAFF
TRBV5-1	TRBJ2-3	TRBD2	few	TGCGCCAGCTGCTCTAGCGGGAGCACAGATACGCAGTATTTT	CASCSSGSTDTQYF
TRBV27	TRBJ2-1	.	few	TGTGCCAGCAGTTTATTTGGGGGACTGAACAATGAGCAGTTCTTC	CASSLFGGLNNEQFF
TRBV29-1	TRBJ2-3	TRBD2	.	TGCAGCGTTGAAGTATTAGCGGGGGACACAGATACGCAGTATTTT	CSVEVLAGDTDTQYF
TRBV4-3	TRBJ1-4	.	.	TGCGCCAGCAGCCTATCCCCCTCCTTCGGTAGTGAAAAACTGTTTTTT	CASSLSPSFGSEKLFF
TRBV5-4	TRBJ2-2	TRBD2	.	TGTGCCAGCAGCTTAGGCGGGGGGATACTCACCGGGGAGCTGTTTTTT	CASSLGGGILTGELFF
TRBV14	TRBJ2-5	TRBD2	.	TGTGCCAGCAGCCAAAGCTTCGGGAGGGCCCTTGTGCGGGAGACCCAGTACTTC	CASSQSFGRALVRETQYF
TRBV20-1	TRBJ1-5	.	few	TGCAGTGCTAGTGCCGGAAGGACATATTACAATCAGCCCCAGCATTTT	CSASAGRTYYNQPQHF
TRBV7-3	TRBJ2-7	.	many	TGTGCCAGCAGCTCCGCAGACGGTTACGAGCAGTACTTC	CASSSADGYEQYF
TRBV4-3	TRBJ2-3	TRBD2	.	TGCGCCAGCAGCCAAATCGGGCGGGGGGGCGATGGCACAGATACGCAGTATTTT	CASSQIGRGGDGTDTQYF
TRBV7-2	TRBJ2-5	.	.	TGTGCCAGCAGCCCCGTCGGGCCCGGGGAGACCCAGTACTTC	CASSPVGPGETQYF